This TCR beta chain was captured by sequencing in a study of Ad26.COV2.S vaccination and SARS-CoV-2 variants (dated by TCRdb to the early 2020s). For the wider study: Vaccine-arm donors came from COV1001, a multicentre, randomized, double-blind, placebo-controlled phase I-IIa trial of Ad26.COV2.S in healthy adults. Ad26.COV2.S was given intramuscularly at 5x10^10 or 1x10^11 viral particles, as a single shot or as two shots 56 days apart. Throughout the experiments and outcome assessment, investigators stayed blinded to trial group allocation. TCRbeta repertoire sequencing was used to assess the specificity and breadth of SARS-CoV-2-reactive T cell receptors after Ad26.COV2.S vaccination. Trial participants were randomized into five groups of five, in which low-dose or high-dose Ad26.COV2.S was given once or twice, or placebo was given on both occasions. A total of around 32 samples were included in the TCR-sequenced set, comprising roughly 19 Ad26.COV2.S vaccine recipients, 5 placebo recipients and 8 SARS-CoV-2 convalescent individuals.

Broad study findings and their caveats: It was noted by the authors that total T cell responses may have been underestimated by the TCR breadth and depth analyses. Higher spike-specific TCR breadth was observed in Ad26.COV2.S recipients than in placebo recipients (P = 0.0014). Vaccine and placebo recipients had comparable non-spike TCR breadth, which fits with the vaccine containing only spike. After vaccination, substantial breadth of spike-specific CD8+ and CD4+ T cell responses was reported. The study was not powered for comparison of responses between vaccine doses or regimens.

TCRbeta CDR3 regions were sequenced with the immunoSEQ Assay. After extraction, genomic DNA underwent amplification by bias-controlled multiplex PCR, followed by high-throughput sequencing. On the study's bioinformatics: To quantify the absolute abundance of each unique TCRbeta CDR3 region, sequences were collapsed and filtered. T cell fraction was estimated by normalizing TCRbeta template counts to usable DNA, with usable DNA measured through amplification of reference genes found in all nucleated cells. Repertoire TCRs were annotated as SARS-CoV-2-specific by exact matching of V gene, CDR3 amino acid sequence and J gene to a known reactive TCR set. The reference SARS-CoV-2 TCR set was obtained from MIRA and was filtered for enrichment in COVID-19-positive ImmuneCODE repertoires, whereby public or cross-reactive TCRs were removed. Based on the MIRA antigens, annotated TCRs were further analysed at the level of specific ORF or position within ORF. Depth was the summed frequency of annotated unique rearrangements, while breadth was defined as annotated unique rearrangements over total unique productive rearrangements. Two-sided Wilcoxon rank-sum tests were applied when comparing TCR breadth between groups. TCRdb stores this immuneACCESS table with in-frame sequences only. Part of the clones is absent; in the studies checked, under half of the shortfall reflects unresolved V genes, and no reason is known for the rest. V, J and clone size are taken as reported in that table, and D and trimming were inferred from the DNA itself. This sample comprises about 350,000 clones, less than 90% of them detected only once. Roughly 10% of the sample comes from the top ten.

The treatment or condition label corresponds to: about 20 received Ad26.COV2.S at low or high dose, single or two shots; about 5 received placebo; per-sample allocation not given. Repertoires of vaccine and placebo recipients were sequenced from samples collected on day 63 after the first injection. Between 29 July and 7 August 2020, Cohort 1b enrolled 25 adults aged 18-55 years at one site in Boston, USA. Ad26.COV2.S was a replication-incompetent adenovirus type 26 vector expressing a prefusion-stabilized SARS-CoV-2 spike protein from the original Wuhan strain. Points on this clone: Its binding antigen is unknown. One base away there is no much larger clone; base qualities are not given.

Trimming at the junction amounts to 4 bases on V and 1 base on J, and the germline ends lie 4 bases apart. CDR1 MNHEY and CDR2 SVGAGI were looked up in the germline V gene. The CDR3 sequence holds 12 residues, the cysteine and phenylalanine included. Of all the DNA, just the CDR3 is kept, 36 bases in frame from base 1. The receptor was isolated from a person between 18 and 59 years old who received the Ad26.COV2.S COVID-19 vaccine or a placebo. This sample comprised peripheral blood, obtained in a trial of Ad26.COV2.S vaccine versus placebo. The chain is encoded by TRBV6-5 joined to TRBJ1-2; the D gene assignment is ambiguous. The CDR3: CASSSVNYGYTF. The DNA sequence is given as TGTGCCAGCAGTTCCGTTAACTATGGCTACACCTTC.